The 8 T cell receptor beta chains below were found in one sample sequenced in a study of T cell responses to AZD1222 COVID-19 vaccine. Sequenced by immunoSEQ multiplex PCR; TCRdb stores in-frame clones only, minus some. The sample contains tens of thousands of clones, approximately 91% of which appear only once. The sample was peripheral blood, taken on day 0 of AZD1222 vaccination. These receptors were taken from an adult in good health.

This chain connects TRBV5-6 to TRBJ2-5, with D perhaps assigned TRBD1 or TRBD2 (5 bases each). This CDR3 comprises 14 residues. V lost 3 bases and J lost 4, with 13 bases in between. Germline V gene sequence: CDR1 SGHDT, CDR2 YYEEEE. CDR3 protein: CASSSKRGGETQYF. In DNA form, the CDR3 reads TGTGCCAGCAGCTCGAAGAGGGGTGGAGAGACCCAGTACTTC.

With respect to this clone: A read error may produce the germline difference seen at one junction end. This chain uses TRBV7-2 with TRBJ2-1; 12 bases are a match to TRBD2. Germline V gene lookup returns CDR1 SGHTA and CDR2 FQGNSA. The CDR3 consists of 16 residues. CDR3 DNA sequence: TGTGCCAGCAGCGTAGCTAGCGGGGGGGCCTTCAATGAGCAGTTCTTC. Protein product: CASSVASGGAFNEQFF.

This clone was counted between two and nine times. This sequence joins TRBV28 and TRBJ1-1; perhaps TRBD1 as D (6 bases). V was shortened by 2 bases and J by 4 bases, with 11 bases between the two germline ends. Germline loops: CDR1 MDHEN, CDR2 SYDVKM. The CDR3 has 14 residues. The CDR3 coding sequence is TGTGCCAGCAGTTTAGGAGGGGGATCCACTGAAGCTTTCTTT. As protein: CASSLGGGSTEAFF. Supplemented by reference TRBV28 and TRBJ1-1, the full variable domain reads DVKVTQSSRYLVKRTGEKVFLECVQDMDHENMFWYRQDPGLGLRLIYFSYDVKMKEKGDIPEGYSVSREKKERFSLILESASTNQTSMYLCASSLGGGSTEAFFGQGTRLTVV.

This clone appeared a single time. This CDR3 reads CASSVQGSSYEQYF. Written as DNA, the CDR3 is TGCGCCAGCAGCGTGCAGGGAAGCTCCTACGAGCAGTACTTC. The chain recombines TRBV5-1 with TRBJ2-7; maybe TRBD1 (5 bases). The CDR3 length is 14 residues. The V gene's germline CDR1 is SGHRS and CDR2 YFSETQ. V shed 4 bases and J shed 0 bases, with 11 bases lying between them.

V usage is TRBV3-1 (or the pseudogene TRBV3-2) and J usage is TRBJ1-1; D is undetermined. CDR1 and CDR2 (germline): LGHDT, YNNKEL (reference sequence). This CDR3 is 12 amino acids long. Trimming took 8 bases from V and 1 from J, leaving 8 bases between them. CDR3 DNA: TGTGCCAGCCGGTTCGGGAACACTGAAGCTTTCTTT. This gives the protein CASRFGNTEAFF.

CDR3 sequence: CASSLQTGRDTQYF. CDR3 in DNA: TGCGCCAGCAGCCTTCAGACAGGGCGGGATACGCAGTATTTT. V is TRBV5-1 and J is TRBJ2-3; 7 positions agree with TRBD1. CDR3 length equals 14 residues. Looked up from germline, CDR1 is SGHRS and CDR2 is YFSETQ. Losses at the gene ends were 4 bases for V and 6 bases for J; bases not matched to a gene: 8.

The gene calls are TRBV19 and TRBJ2-7; TRBD1 matches at 9 bases. The V segment lost 7 bases and the J segment 7 bases; nucleotides outside the gene matches: 11. CDR1 is LNHDA and CDR2 is SQIVND in the germline V gene (reference sequence). This CDR3 is 14 amino acids long. CDR3 loop: CASTRRQGGKEQYF. The CDR3 DNA is TGTGCCAGTACCCGAAGACAGGGGGGTAAAGAGCAGTACTTC.

This clone was observed a handful of times. This chain connects TRBV6-6 to TRBJ1-2, with D possibly matching TRBD1 (5 bases). The V and J ends lost 5 bases and 4 bases respectively, with 14 bases between them. There are 14 residues in the CDR3. Germline values: CDR1 MNHNY, CDR2 SVGAGI (reference sequence). CDR3 DNA: TGTGCCAGCAGTACGGGGGGATCAACCTATGGCTACACCTTC. Translated: CASSTGGSTYGYTF.